This T cell receptor (beta chain) originates from a study of blood T cells in healthy people across ages. Study background: The template switching approach captured approximately one barcoded beta molecule for every two T cells. Study-level results: Per million T cells, TCR beta diversity dropped roughly linearly as age increased. It was held that the diversity estimates obtained from one million T cells were underestimates.

Note on this clonotype: Its antigen remains unknown.

Per the germline V gene, CDR1 is DFQATT and CDR2 is SNEGSKA (reference sequence). The CDR3 is made up of 11 amino acids. Trimming left V 6 bases short and J 8 bases short, with 11 bases between. Primed by a sample-barcoded 5' primer and a J-beta primer mix, a second PCR proceeded for 7 to 11 cycles. One entry per CDR3 protein results from TCRdb running MiXCR on the 5' RACE reads. The sample holds 1.5 million to 1.8 million distinct CDR3 sequences, under 55% seen once. The origin of this receptor is a young woman in good health. The sequencing input was blood. The J gene is TRBJ2-1, the V gene TRBV20-1; D possibly matches TRBD1 or TRBD2 (6 bases each). The CDR3 DNA follows: TGCAGTGCAAGGGGGGCGCATGAGCAGTTCTTC. Protein product: CSARGAHEQFF.